The T cell receptor (beta chain) under discussion was sequenced for a study of T cells in Graves' hyperthyroidism and ophthalmopathy. The wider study: Peripheral blood was taken when the disease was first diagnosed, before any treatment began. Study-wide results and caveats: Most thyroid clonotypes expanded above 0.001 appeared in blood too.

This clonotype was observed many times. Antigen unknown. Patients aged 18 to 65 had newly diagnosed hyperthyroidism that had lasted under 2 months. Uncontrolled infection, other autoimmune disease, pregnancy or lactation led to exclusion. The investigators amplified TCR beta CDR3 regions from RNA transcripts. The TCR CDR3 first-round RT-PCR relied on the HTBI primer set. TCRdb itself ran the multiplex PCR reads through MiXCR, one entry per CDR3 protein. The sample lists 300,000 to 400,000 distinct CDR3 sequences, about 15% seen once, with approximately 10% in the top ten. The CDR3 has 14 amino acids. V gave up 5 bases and J gave up 5 bases, with 16 bases separating them.

Input material: blood. The rearrangement uses TRBV12-3 or TRBV12-4 and TRBJ2-7; tentatively, D is TRBD1 (6 bases). This sequence originates from a woman in her sixties with Graves' hyperthyroidism. The CDR3 nucleotides are TGTGCCAGCAGTCCGGGACAATCAATTCACGAGCAGTACTTC. Residues: CASSPGQSIHEQYF.